Shown below are 25 T cell receptor beta chains from a single sample sequenced in a study of response to subunit inactivated influenza vaccine. Using its own MiXCR run on the RT-PCR reads, TCRdb lists one record per CDR3 protein. The data contain 450,000 to 600,000 distinct CDR3 sequences, about 15% of them seen just once; the ten biggest clones take up around 3%. The sample here was CD4+ T cells sorted from PBMCs, taken less than 25 months after vaccination. The receptor source for this set is a man aged 45-69 years who received an inactivated influenza vaccine.

V and J are TRBV6-5 and TRBJ1-2, with 7 bases aligning to TRBD1. The CDR3 sequence is 13 residues long. Germline values: CDR1 MNHEY, CDR2 SVGAGI. V lost 1 base, J lost 6 bases, and 2 bases stayed unmatched. This chain's CDR3 is CASSYWRGHGYTF. CDR3 nucleotide sequence: TGTGCCAGCAGTTACTGGAGGGGGCATGGCTACACCTTC.

The J gene is TRBJ2-7, the V gene TRBV7-2; 7 nucleotides line up with TRBD1. Germline V lookup: CDR1 SGHTA, CDR2 FQGNSA. The CDR3 is 14 residues long. V lost 5 bases and J lost 4; bases outside the gene matches: 8. CDR3 coding DNA: TGTGCCAGCAGCCCAACGGCAGGGGGTTACGAGCAGTACTTC. Protein product: CASSPTAGGYEQYF.

This clonotype was counted only a few times. Sequence at one end of the junction differs from germline and may be a read error. The chain uses TRBV11-2 and TRBJ1-1; D possibly corresponds to TRBD1 (6 bases). This CDR3 comprises 15 residues. Germline V gives CDR1 SGHAT, CDR2 FQNNGV. The CDR3 sequence is CASSASTGWNAEAFF. In DNA form, the CDR3 reads TGTGCCAGCAGCGCTTCGACAGGTTGGAACGCTGAAGCTTTCTTT.

The rearrangement links TRBV20-1 to TRBJ2-7; tentatively, D is TRBD2 (5 bases). Germline CDR1 DFQATT, CDR2 SNEGSKA (reference sequence). V was trimmed by 6 bases and J by 6 bases, leaving 24 bases between them. There are 15 residues in the CDR3. CDR3 in amino acids: CSATSPAGRALEQYF. Here the CDR3 DNA reads TGCAGTGCAACCAGCCCGGCGGGTCGGGCCCTCGAGCAGTACTTC.

There are a few counts of this clonotype. The chain carries TRBV20-1 and TRBJ2-7; D is unclear. There are 16 residues in the CDR3. Trimming stripped 0 bases from V and 2 bases from J, with 17 bases between. The germline V gene encodes CDR1 DFQATT and CDR2 SNEGSKA (reference sequence). The CDR3 DNA sequence: TGCAGTGCTAGAGATCCTTTTCCGGACCCGGCCTACGAGCAGTACTTC. Translated: CSARDPFPDPAYEQYF.

Of note for this clonotype: At one of its ends the junction is not consistent with the germline gene, which may arise from a read error. J is TRBJ2-1 and V is TRBV6-2 or TRBV6-3; 10 nucleotides line up with TRBD2. The CDR3 is 14 amino acids. Germline V gene sequence: CDR1 MNHEY, CDR2 SVGEGT. CDR3 bases: TGTGCCAGCAGTTACAATCTAGCGGGGGCCGCTATCCTCTTC. This translates into CASSYNLAGAAILF.

The chain is built from TRBV20-1 and TRBJ1-5; D is possibly TRBD1 (5 bases). In germline, CDR1 is DFQATT, CDR2 SNEGSKA (reference sequence). This CDR3 is 14 amino acids long. V lost 6 bases and J lost 9, with 21 bases in between. CDR3 nucleotide sequence: TGCAGTGCCGGGGCTGGGTTCGGAGGTTTGCCCCAGCATTTT. It is translated as CSAGAGFGGLPQHF.

The V call is TRBV5-1, the J call TRBJ2-7; D not resolved. The CDR3 covers 15 residues. CDR1 is SGHRS, CDR2 YFSETQ, per germline. Trimming took off 0 bases at V and 4 bases at J, with 14 bases between the two ends. The CDR3: CASSLAQLAAYEQYF. The CDR3 coding sequence is TGCGCCAGCAGCTTGGCTCAACTCGCAGCATACGAGCAGTACTTC. The complete variable domain, with remaining parts taken from reference TRBV5-1 and TRBJ2-7, reads KAGVTQTPRYLIKTRGQQVTLSCSPISGHRSVSWYQQTPGQGLQFLFEYFSETQRNKGNFPGRFSGRQFSNSRSEMNVSTLELGDSALYLCASSLAQLAAYEQYFGPGTRLTVT.

This clonotype was picked up a small number of times. The V gene is TRBV11-2, the J gene TRBJ2-3, with D unresolved. The CDR3 has 14 amino acids. Trimming took 1 base from V and 7 from J, leaving 12 bases between them. CDR1 and CDR2 (germline): SGHAT, FQNNGV. DNA for the CDR3: TGTGCCAGCAGCTTAGGTACGGCTGGGAATACGCAGTATTTT. This gives the protein CASSLGTAGNTQYF. Full variable domain (remainder filled in from reference TRBV11-2 and TRBJ2-3): EAGVAQSPRYKIIEKRQSVAFWCNPISGHATLYWYQQILGQGPKLLIQFQNNGVVDDSQLPKDRFSAERLKGVDSTLKIQPAKLEDSAVYLCASSLGTAGNTQYFGPGTRLTVL.

The chain employs TRBV20-1 and TRBJ2-3, with D possibly matching TRBD1 (5 bases). Deletions cut 6 bases from V and 0 bases from J, with 10 bases between. This CDR3 contains 13 residues. Germline CDR1 is DFQATT and CDR2 is SNEGSKA (reference sequence). The DNA for the CDR3 is TGCAGTGCAGCCAGGGATAGCACAGATACGCAGTATTTT. This translates into CSAARDSTDTQYF.

For this clonotype: A read error may be the cause here, since a much bigger clone is one base away. The chain has TRBV7-9 and TRBJ2-1, with 7 nucleotides matching TRBD2. The CDR3 spans 13 residues. The germline V gene has CDR1 SEHNR and CDR2 FQNEAQ (reference sequence). The J segment lost 6 bases and the V segment lost 4 bases, leaving 3 bases of the junction unmatched. CDR3 coding DNA: TGTGCCAGCAGCTGTCCGGGGGGCAATGAGCAGTTCTTC. Translation gives CASSCPGGNEQFF.

V gene TRBV11-1 combines with J gene TRBJ2-1; 10 nucleotides line up with TRBD2. Per germline, CDR1 SGHAT and CDR2 FQDESV (reference sequence). V gave up 6 bases and J gave up 7 bases; unmatched junction bases: 12. This CDR3 comprises 16 residues. In nucleotides, the CDR3 is TGTGCCAGCAGTCCCCCCGGGGCTAGCGGGAGAAATGAGCAGTTCTTC. Translation: CASSPPGASGRNEQFF.

In its sample, this clonotype was seen a few times. The chain is built from TRBV4-1 and TRBJ2-3; 10 nucleotides line up with TRBD2. Germline V CDR1 and CDR2: MGHRA, YSYEKL. Losses at the gene ends were 0 bases for V and 1 base for J; bases not matched to a gene: 4. This CDR3 comprises 17 residues. CDR3 sequence: CASSQEFLAGGTDTQYF. The CDR3 DNA follows: TGCGCCAGCAGCCAAGAGTTCCTAGCGGGAGGCACAGATACGCAGTATTTT.

This clonotype was observed a handful of times. V gene TRBV20-1 combines with J gene TRBJ2-1; 8 bases line up with TRBD2. Germline CDR1 DFQATT, CDR2 SNEGSKA (reference sequence). The trim removed 5 bases at V and 9 bases at J, leaving 12 bases unmatched. The CDR3 contains 14 residues. CDR3 in DNA: TGCAGTGCTCCGGCGCGGAGCGGGAGAGGTGAGCAGTTCTTC. Protein product: CSAPARSGRGEQFF.

This clonotype appeared a few times. The chain combines TRBV12-3 or TRBV12-4 with TRBJ2-7, with 11 bases fitting TRBD2. CDR3 length: 14 amino acids. The trim removed 6 bases at V and 5 bases at J, leaving 6 bases unmatched. CDR3 sequence: CASRRRLAGNEQYF. CDR3 nucleotide sequence: TGTGCCAGCAGGCGAAGACTAGCGGGAAACGAGCAGTACTTC.

This clonotype was seen a handful of times. The chain combines TRBV4-3 with TRBJ2-3; unclear D gene. The CDR3 consists of 14 residues. Trimming took 1 base from V and 5 from J, leaving 10 bases between them. Germline assignment: CDR1 LGHNA and CDR2 YSLEER. DNA for the CDR3: TGCGCCAGCAGCCAAGGGTTAGGTGGAGATACGCAGTATTTT. Translation: CASSQGLGGDTQYF.

CDR3 protein: CASREGLVSLGKLFF. The CDR3 DNA is TGTGCCAGCAGAGAGGGCCTGGTCTCCTTGGGAAAACTGTTTTTT. V is TRBV12-3 or TRBV12-4 and J is TRBJ1-4; D remains ambiguous. V lost 6 bases and J lost 10, with 21 bases in between. The CDR3 contains 15 residues.

This chain connects TRBV20-1 to TRBJ2-3; 8 positions agree with TRBD1. CDR3 length: 14 amino acids. The trim removed 5 bases at V and 5 bases at J, leaving 9 bases unmatched. Germline lookup yields CDR1 DFQATT and CDR2 SNEGSKA (reference sequence). The CDR3 reads CSARVPGQVDTQYF. The CDR3 nucleotides read TGCAGTGCTCGTGTCCCGGGACAGGTAGATACGCAGTATTTT.

In its sample, this clonotype was seen a few times. The chain uses TRBV4-3 and TRBJ1-2, with a tentative D call TRBD1 (6 bases). Deletions cut 0 bases from V and 8 bases from J, with 16 bases between. Germline assignment: CDR1 LGHNA and CDR2 YSLEER. The CDR3 consists of 15 residues. The chain's CDR3 is CASSQDLGRGYGYTF. CDR3 coding DNA: TGCGCCAGCAGCCAAGATCTGGGCAGGGGATACGGCTACACCTTC.

The chain uses TRBV10-3 and TRBJ2-2; D not certain. The ends were cut back, 6 bases at V and 0 bases at J, with 5 bases in the middle. The germline V gene has CDR1 ENHRY and CDR2 SYGVKD. There are 13 residues in the CDR3. Here the CDR3 reads CAISQTNTGELFF. The DNA for the CDR3 is TGTGCCATCAGCCAGACGAACACCGGGGAGCTGTTTTTT.

The genes are TRBV29-1 and TRBJ2-1; D may be TRBD1 (5 bases). V lost 5 bases to trimming and J lost 4 bases, with 9 bases between them. This CDR3 comprises 12 residues. Germline V gene data show CDR1 as SQVTM and CDR2 as ANQGSEA. Here the CDR3 DNA reads TGCAGCGTTATAAGGGGATACAATGAGCAGTTCTTC. It yields the protein CSVIRGYNEQFF.

This clonotype was counted a few times. This chain joins TRBV7-8 and TRBJ2-2, with D possibly matching TRBD2 (6 bases). V lost 1 base to trimming and J lost 5 bases, with 11 bases between them. This CDR3 spans 15 amino acids. The germline V gene encodes CDR1 SGHVS and CDR2 FQNEAQ. The CDR3 protein is CASSLGRVFTGELFF. The CDR3 DNA is TGTGCCAGCAGCTTAGGGAGGGTTTTTACCGGGGAGCTGTTTTTT.

This clonotype was counted only a few times. The chain has TRBV5-1 and TRBJ2-7; D remains ambiguous. CDR3 size: 15 residues. V was clipped by 1 base and J by 4 bases, with 15 bases between them. Germline lookup yields CDR1 SGHRS and CDR2 YFSETQ. The CDR3 DNA reads as TGCGCCAGCAGCTTGCGGGCTCAAGCAGAATACGAGCAGTACTTC. Protein sequence: CASSLRAQAEYEQYF.

V gene TRBV4-3 combines with J gene TRBJ2-4; D perhaps matches TRBD1 (6 bases). V was cut by 0 bases and J by 3 bases, with 12 bases left in between. The V gene's germline CDR1 is LGHNA and CDR2 YSLEER. The CDR3 covers 16 residues. CDR3: CASSQDRGEGKNIQYF. The CDR3 bases are TGCGCCAGCAGCCAAGACAGGGGAGAAGGCAAAAACATTCAGTACTTC.

V and J are TRBV12-3 or TRBV12-4 and TRBJ2-1, with D tentatively TRBD1 (6 bases). Trimming removed 7 bases at V and 6 bases at J, with 13 bases between. This CDR3 comprises 13 residues. For the CDR3, the DNA is TGTGCCAGCAACCTGAGAGGGGGCAATGAGCAGTTCTTC. It specifies CASNLRGGNEQFF.